This T cell receptor beta chain was recovered during a study of quantifying T cell responses using KT2 cells. Study information: RNA was reverse transcribed with TCR alpha and beta constant-region primers. Under optimum conditions, T4 ligation efficiency was estimated at more than 8.5%.

An oligo carrying a UMI was ligated to the cDNA 3' end. An equimolar mix of RC1.1 and RC1.2 primed the beta chain across TRBC1 and TRBC2. Separate processing of TCR alpha and beta chains began at the second PCR. TCRdb itself ran the UMI-ligation and nested PCR reads through MiXCR, one entry per CDR3 protein. The data contain around 50,000 distinct CDR3 sequences, around a tenth of them singletons. V dropped 4 bases and J dropped 0 bases, with 12 bases sitting between them. The CDR3 sequence is 16 residues long. Germline V gives CDR1 LGHDT, CDR2 YNNKEL (reference sequence). Unfractionated PBMC were spiked with known numbers of KT2 clone cells. Different KT2-to-PBMC ratios were created with a constant PBMC count.

This receptor was identified in a human donor. The chain recombines TRBV3-1 with TRBJ1-4; D is possibly TRBD1 (5 bases). Sequencing was done on a sample of PBMCs spiked with cells of the T cell clone KT2. This chain's CDR3 is CASSPFDRPTNEKLFF. CDR3 bases: TGTGCCAGCAGCCCCTTCGACAGACCAACTAATGAAAAACTGTTTTTT. Filled out from reference TRBV3-1 and TRBJ1-4, the complete variable domain reads DTAVSQTPKYLVTQMGNDKSIKCEQNLGHDTMYWYKQDSKKFLKIMFSYNNKELIINETVPNRFSPKSPDKAHLNLHINSLELGDSAVYFCASSPFDRPTNEKLFFGSGTQLSVL.